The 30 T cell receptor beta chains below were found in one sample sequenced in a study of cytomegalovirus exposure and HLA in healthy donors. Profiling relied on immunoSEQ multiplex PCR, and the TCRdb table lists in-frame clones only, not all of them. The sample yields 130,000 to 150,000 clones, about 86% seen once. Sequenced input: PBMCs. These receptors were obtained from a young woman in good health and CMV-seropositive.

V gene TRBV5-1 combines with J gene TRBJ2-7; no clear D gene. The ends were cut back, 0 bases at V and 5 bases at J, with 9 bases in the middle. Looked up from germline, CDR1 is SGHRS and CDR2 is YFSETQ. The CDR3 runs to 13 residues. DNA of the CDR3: TGCGCCAGCAGCTTGGGCGGCCTGGACGAGCAGTACTTC. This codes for CASSLGGLDEQYF.

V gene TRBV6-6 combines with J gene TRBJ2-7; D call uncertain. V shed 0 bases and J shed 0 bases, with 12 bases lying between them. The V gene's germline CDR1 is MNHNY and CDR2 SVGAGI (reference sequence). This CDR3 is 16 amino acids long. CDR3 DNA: TGTGCCAGCAGTTACTCGAGAGTTACCCACTCCTACGAGCAGTACTTC. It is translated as CASSYSRVTHSYEQYF.

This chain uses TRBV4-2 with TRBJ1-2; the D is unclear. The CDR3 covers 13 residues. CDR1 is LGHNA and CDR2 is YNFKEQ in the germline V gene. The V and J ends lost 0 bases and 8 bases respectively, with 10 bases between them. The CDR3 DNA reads TGTGCCAGCAGCCAAGAAAGTAGAGGGGGCTACACCTTC. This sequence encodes CASSQESRGGYTF.

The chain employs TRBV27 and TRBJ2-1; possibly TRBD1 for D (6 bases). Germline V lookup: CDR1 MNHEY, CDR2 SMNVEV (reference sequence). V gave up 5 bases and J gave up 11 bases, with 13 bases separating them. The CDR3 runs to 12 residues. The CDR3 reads CASSPRTAQQFF. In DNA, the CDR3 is TGTGCCAGCAGTCCTAGGACAGCCCAGCAGTTCTTC.

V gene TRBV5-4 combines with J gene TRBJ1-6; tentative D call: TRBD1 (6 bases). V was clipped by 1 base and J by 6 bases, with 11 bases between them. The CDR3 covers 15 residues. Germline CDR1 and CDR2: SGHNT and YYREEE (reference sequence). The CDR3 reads CASSLLGQINSPLHF. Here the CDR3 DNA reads TGTGCCAGCAGCTTGCTTGGACAGATTAATTCACCCCTCCACTTT.

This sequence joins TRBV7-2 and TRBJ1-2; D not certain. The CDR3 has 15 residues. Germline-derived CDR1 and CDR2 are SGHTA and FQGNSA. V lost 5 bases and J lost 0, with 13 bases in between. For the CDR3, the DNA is TGTGCCAGCAGCCTATCAACGGTAGCTAACTATGGCTACACCTTC. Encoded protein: CASSLSTVANYGYTF.

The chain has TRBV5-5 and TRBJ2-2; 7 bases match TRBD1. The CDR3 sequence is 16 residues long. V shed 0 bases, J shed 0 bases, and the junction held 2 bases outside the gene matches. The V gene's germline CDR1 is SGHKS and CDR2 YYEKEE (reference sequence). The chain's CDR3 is CASSLGQGANTGELFF. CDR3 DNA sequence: TGTGCCAGCAGCTTGGGGCAGGGGGCGAACACCGGGGAGCTGTTTTTT.

CDR3 amino acids: CASSPTGLGSYEQYF. CDR3 coding DNA: TGTGCCAGCAGTCCCACAGGGTTAGGTTCCTACGAGCAGTACTTC. The chain combines TRBV28 with TRBJ2-7; a weak D match, TRBD1 (6 bases). V lost 5 bases to trimming and J lost 1 base, with 15 bases between them. The germline V gene has CDR1 MDHEN and CDR2 SYDVKM. The CDR3 sequence is 15 residues long.

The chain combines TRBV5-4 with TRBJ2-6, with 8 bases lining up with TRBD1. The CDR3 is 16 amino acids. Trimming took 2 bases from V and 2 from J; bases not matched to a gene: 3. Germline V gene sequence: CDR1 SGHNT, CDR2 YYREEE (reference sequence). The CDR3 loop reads CASSFDRGTGANVLTF. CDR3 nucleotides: TGTGCCAGCAGCTTCGACAGGGGAACTGGGGCCAACGTCCTGACTTTC.

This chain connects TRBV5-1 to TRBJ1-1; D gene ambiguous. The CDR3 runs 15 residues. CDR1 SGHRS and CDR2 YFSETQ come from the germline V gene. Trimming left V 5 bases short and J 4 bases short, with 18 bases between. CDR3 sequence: CASSESPGVGTEAFF. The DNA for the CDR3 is TGCGCCAGCAGTGAGAGTCCGGGAGTAGGCACTGAAGCTTTCTTT.

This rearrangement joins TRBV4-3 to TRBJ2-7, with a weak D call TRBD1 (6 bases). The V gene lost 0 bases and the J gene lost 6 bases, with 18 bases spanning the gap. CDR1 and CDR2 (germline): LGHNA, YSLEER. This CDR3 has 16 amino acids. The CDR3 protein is CASSQDRRQAALEQYF. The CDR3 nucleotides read TGCGCCAGCAGCCAAGATCGGAGACAGGCGGCACTCGAGCAGTACTTC.

The CDR3 spells CASSQDAGGKKAFF. CDR3 in DNA: TGTGCCAGCAGCCAAGATGCAGGGGGGAAAAAGGCTTTCTTT. The chain couples TRBV14 to TRBJ1-1; 7 nucleotides line up with TRBD1. CDR3 length: 14 amino acids. In germline, CDR1 is SGHDN, CDR2 FVKESK. The J segment lost 11 bases and the V segment lost 0 bases, leaving 9 bases of the junction unmatched.

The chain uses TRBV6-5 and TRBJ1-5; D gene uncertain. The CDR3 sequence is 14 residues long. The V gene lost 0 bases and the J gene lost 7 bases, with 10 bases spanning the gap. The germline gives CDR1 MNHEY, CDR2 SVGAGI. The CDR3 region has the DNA TGTGCCAGCAGTTACTCAGGGCGAGGGCAGCCCCAGCATTTT. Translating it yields CASSYSGRGQPQHF.

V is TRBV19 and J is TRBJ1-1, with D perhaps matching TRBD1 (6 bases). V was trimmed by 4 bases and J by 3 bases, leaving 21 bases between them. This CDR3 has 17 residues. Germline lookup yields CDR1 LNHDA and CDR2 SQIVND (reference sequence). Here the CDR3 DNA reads TGTGCCAGTAGTACCAGGGGTTTCCGAATGCAGGACACTGAAGCTTTCTTT. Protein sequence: CASSTRGFRMQDTEAFF. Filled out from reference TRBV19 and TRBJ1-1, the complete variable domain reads DGGITQSPKYLFRKEGQNVTLSCEQNLNHDAMYWYRQDPGQGLRLIYYSQIVNDFQKGDIAEGYSVSREKKESFPLTVTSAQKNPTAFYLCASSTRGFRMQDTEAFFGQGTRLTVV.

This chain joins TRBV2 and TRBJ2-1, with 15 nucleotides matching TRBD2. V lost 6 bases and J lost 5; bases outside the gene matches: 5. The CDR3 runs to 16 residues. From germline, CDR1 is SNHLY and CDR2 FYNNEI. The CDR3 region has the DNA TGTGCCAGCAGAGGACTAGCGGGAGGGCGAAACAATGAGCAGTTCTTC. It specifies CASRGLAGGRNNEQFF. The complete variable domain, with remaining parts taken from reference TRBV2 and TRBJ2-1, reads EPEVTQTPSHQVTQMGQEVILRCVPISNHLYFYWYRQILGQKVEFLVSFYNNEISEKSEIFDDQFSVERPDGSNFTLKIRSTKLEDSAMYFCASRGLAGGRNNEQFFGPGTRLTVL.

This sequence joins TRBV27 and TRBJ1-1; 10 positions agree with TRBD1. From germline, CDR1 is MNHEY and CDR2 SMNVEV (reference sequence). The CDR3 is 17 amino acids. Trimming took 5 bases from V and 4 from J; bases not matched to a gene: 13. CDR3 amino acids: CASSPIHSDRGSTEAFF. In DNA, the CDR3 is TGTGCCAGCAGTCCAATCCATTCGGACAGGGGGAGCACTGAAGCTTTCTTT.

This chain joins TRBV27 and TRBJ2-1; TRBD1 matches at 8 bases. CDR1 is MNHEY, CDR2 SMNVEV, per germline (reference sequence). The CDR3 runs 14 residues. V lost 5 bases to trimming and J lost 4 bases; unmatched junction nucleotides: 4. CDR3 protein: CASSVGQGYNEQFF. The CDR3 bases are TGTGCCAGCAGTGTCGGACAGGGTTACAATGAGCAGTTCTTC.

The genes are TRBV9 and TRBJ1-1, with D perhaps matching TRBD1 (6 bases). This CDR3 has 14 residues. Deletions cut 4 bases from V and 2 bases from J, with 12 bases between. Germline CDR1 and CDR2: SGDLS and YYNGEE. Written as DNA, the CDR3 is TGTGCCAGCAGCCCAAGACAGGTTAACACTGAAGCTTTCTTT. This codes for CASSPRQVNTEAFF.

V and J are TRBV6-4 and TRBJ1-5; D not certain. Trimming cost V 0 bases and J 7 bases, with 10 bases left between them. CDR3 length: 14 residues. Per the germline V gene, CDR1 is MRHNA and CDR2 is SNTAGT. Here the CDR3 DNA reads TGTGCCAGCAGTGACTCTTTCGGGGAACAGCCCCAGCATTTT. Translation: CASSDSFGEQPQHF.

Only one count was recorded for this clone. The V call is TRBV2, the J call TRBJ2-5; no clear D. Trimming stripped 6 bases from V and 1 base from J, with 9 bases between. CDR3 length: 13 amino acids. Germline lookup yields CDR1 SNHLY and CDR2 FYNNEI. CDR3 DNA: TGTGCCAGCAGCTTGGAGATCCAAGAGACCCAGTACTTC. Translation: CASSLEIQETQYF. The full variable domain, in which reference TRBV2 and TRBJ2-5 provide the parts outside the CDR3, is EPEVTQTPSHQVTQMGQEVILRCVPISNHLYFYWYRQILGQKVEFLVSFYNNEISEKSEIFDDQFSVERPDGSNFTLKIRSTKLEDSAMYFCASSLEIQETQYFGPGTRLLVL.

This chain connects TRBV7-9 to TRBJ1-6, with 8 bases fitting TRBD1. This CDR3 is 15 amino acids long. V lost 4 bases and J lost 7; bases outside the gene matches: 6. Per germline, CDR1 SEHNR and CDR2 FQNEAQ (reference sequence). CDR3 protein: CASSSTGVGNSPLHF. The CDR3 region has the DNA TGTGCCAGCAGCTCGACAGGGGTCGGGAATTCACCCCTCCACTTT.

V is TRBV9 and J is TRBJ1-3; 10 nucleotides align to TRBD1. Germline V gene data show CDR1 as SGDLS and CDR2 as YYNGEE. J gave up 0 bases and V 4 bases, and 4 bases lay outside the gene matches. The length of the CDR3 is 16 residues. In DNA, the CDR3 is TGTGCCAGCAGCATCTGGGACAGGGGCTCTGGAAACACCATATATTTT. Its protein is CASSIWDRGSGNTIYF.

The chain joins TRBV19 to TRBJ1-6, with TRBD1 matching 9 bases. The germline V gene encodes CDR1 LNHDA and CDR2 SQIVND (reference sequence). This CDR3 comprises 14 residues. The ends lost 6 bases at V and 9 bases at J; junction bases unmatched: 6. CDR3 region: CASSFDRGSSPLHF. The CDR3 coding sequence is TGTGCCAGTAGCTTTGACAGGGGGAGTTCACCCCTCCACTTT.

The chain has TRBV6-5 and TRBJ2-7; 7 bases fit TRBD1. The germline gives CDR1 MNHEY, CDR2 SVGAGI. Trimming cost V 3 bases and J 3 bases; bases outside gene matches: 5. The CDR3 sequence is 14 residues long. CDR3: CASSYTGASYEQYF. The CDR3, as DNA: TGTGCCAGCAGTTATACAGGGGCAAGCTACGAGCAGTACTTC.

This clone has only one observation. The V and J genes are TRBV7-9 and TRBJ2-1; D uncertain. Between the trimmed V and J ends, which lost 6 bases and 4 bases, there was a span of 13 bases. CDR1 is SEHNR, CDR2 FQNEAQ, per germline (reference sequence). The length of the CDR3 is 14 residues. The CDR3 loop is CASSFSSRYNEQFF. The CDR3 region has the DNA TGTGCCAGCAGTTTTAGTTCGCGTTACAATGAGCAGTTCTTC.

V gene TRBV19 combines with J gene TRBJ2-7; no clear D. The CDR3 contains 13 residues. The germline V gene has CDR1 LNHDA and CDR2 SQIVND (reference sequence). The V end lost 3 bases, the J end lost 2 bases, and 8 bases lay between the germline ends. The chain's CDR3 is CASSIPGAYEQYF. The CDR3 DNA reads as TGTGCCAGTAGTATTCCCGGTGCCTACGAGCAGTACTTC.

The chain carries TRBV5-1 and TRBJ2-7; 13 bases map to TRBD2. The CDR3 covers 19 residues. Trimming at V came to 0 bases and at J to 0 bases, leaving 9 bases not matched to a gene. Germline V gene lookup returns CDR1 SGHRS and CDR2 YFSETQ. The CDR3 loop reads CASSLGVRTSGGSSYEQYF. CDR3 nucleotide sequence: TGCGCCAGCAGCTTGGGTGTACGGACTAGCGGGGGAAGCTCCTACGAGCAGTACTTC. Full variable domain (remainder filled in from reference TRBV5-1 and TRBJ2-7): KAGVTQTPRYLIKTRGQQVTLSCSPISGHRSVSWYQQTPGQGLQFLFEYFSETQRNKGNFPGRFSGRQFSNSRSEMNVSTLELGDSALYLCASSLGVRTSGGSSYEQYFGPGTRLTVT.

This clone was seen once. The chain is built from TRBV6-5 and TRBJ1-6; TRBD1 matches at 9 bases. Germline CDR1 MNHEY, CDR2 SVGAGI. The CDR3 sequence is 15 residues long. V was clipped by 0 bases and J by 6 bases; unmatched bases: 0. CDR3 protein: CASSYSTGGNSPLHF. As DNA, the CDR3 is TGTGCCAGCAGTTACTCGACAGGGGGTAATTCACCCCTCCACTTT.

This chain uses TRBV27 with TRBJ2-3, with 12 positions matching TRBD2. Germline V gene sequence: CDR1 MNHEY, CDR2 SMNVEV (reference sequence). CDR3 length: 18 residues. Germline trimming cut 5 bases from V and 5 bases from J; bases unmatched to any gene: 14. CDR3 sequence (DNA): TGTGCCAGCAGTCTTATACTGACTAGCGGGGGAAGGAAAGATACGCAGTATTTT. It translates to CASSLILTSGGRKDTQYF.

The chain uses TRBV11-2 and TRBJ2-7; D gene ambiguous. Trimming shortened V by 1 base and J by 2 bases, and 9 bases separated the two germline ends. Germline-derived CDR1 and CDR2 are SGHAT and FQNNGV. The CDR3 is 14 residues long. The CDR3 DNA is TGTGCCAGCAGCTTAGCTCCCCCCCCCTACGAGCAGTACTTC. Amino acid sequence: CASSLAPPPYEQYF.